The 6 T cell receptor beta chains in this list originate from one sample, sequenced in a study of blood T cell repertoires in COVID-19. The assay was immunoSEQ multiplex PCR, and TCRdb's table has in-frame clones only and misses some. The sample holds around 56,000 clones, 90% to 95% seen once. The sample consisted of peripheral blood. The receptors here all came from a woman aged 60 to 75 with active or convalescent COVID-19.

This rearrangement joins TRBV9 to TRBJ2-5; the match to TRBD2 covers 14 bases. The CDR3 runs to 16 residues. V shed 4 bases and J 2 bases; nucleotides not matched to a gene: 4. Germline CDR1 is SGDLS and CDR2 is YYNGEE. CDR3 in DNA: TGTGCCAGCAGCCCACGGACTAGCGGGGGGCAAGAGACCCAGTACTTC. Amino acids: CASSPRTSGGQETQYF.

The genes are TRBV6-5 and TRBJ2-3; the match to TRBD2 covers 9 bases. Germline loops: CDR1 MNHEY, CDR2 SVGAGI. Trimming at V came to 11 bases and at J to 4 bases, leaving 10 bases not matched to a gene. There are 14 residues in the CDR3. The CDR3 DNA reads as TGTGCCGTCCGAAAAGTAGCGGGAGCAGATACGCAGTATTTT. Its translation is CAVRKVAGADTQYF.

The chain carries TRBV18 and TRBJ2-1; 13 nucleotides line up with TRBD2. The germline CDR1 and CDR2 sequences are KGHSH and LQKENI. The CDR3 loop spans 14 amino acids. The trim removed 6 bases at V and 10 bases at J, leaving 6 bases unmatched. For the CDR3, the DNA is TGTGCCAGCTCTCCCGGACTAGCGGGAGTAGAGCAGTTCTTC. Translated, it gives CASSPGLAGVEQFF.

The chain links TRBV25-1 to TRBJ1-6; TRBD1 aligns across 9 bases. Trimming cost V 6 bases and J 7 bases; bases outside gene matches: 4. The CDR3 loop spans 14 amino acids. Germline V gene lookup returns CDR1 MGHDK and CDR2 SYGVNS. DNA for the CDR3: TGTGCCAGCAGGGGGACAGGGATGAATTCACCCCTCCACTTT. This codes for CASRGTGMNSPLHF.

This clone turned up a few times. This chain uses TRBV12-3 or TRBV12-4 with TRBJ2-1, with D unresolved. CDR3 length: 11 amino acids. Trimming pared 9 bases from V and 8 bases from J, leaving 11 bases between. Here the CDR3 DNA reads TGTGCCAGTACGAATCGCGATGAGCAGTTCTTC. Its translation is CASTNRDEQFF.

The CDR3 reads CASKAGDHNEQFF. CDR3 nucleotides: TGTGCCAGCAAAGCAGGGGACCACAATGAGCAGTTCTTC. The rearrangement links TRBV28 to TRBJ2-1; D might be TRBD1 (6 bases). V lost 7 bases, J lost 5 bases, and 12 bases lay in between. The germline V gene has CDR1 MDHEN and CDR2 SYDVKM. The CDR3 contains 13 residues.